A single sample gave rise to the 29 T cell receptor beta chains below, sequenced in a study of control samples from healthy donors and cancer patients (dated by TCRdb to the early 2020s). Library method: the immunoSEQ multiplex PCR assay. Not all clones reach the TCRdb copy of this immuneACCESS table, which keeps in-frame sequences only. Checked studies attribute under half of the gap to unresolved V genes and leave the rest unexplained. In this sample the table shows about 50,000 clones, 85% to 95% of which occur a single time. The top ten constitute almost 4% of the sample. Sample: blood. These receptors all come from a man younger than 40 in good health.

V usage is TRBV7-3 and J usage is TRBJ2-1; TRBD1 aligns across 10 bases. Trimming removed 4 bases from V and 10 bases from J; junction bases left unmatched: 4. The germline CDR1 and CDR2 sequences are SGHTA and FQGTGA. This CDR3 is 13 amino acids long. DNA of the CDR3: TGTGCCAGCAGCTCGGACAGGGGGAGAGAGCAGTTCTTC. Encoded protein: CASSSDRGREQFF.

The chain uses TRBV5-1 and TRBJ2-1; 8 bases agree with TRBD2. CDR3 length equals 14 residues. Trimming at V came to 7 bases and at J to 7 bases, leaving 10 bases not matched to a gene. The V gene's germline CDR1 is SGHRS and CDR2 YFSETQ. The CDR3 here is CASGGAGERNEQFF. CDR3 nucleotide sequence: TGCGCCAGCGGTGGAGCGGGAGAGAGAAATGAGCAGTTCTTC.

This clone was seen only once. DNA of the CDR3: TGTGCCAGCGGCCCCGGGGACAGGAGAGAGACCCAGTACTTC. It specifies CASGPGDRRETQYF. The genes are TRBV9 and TRBJ2-5; 8 bases are shared with TRBD1. The CDR3 runs 14 residues. In germline, CDR1 is SGDLS, CDR2 YYNGEE. J was trimmed by 4 bases and V by 7 bases; bases with no gene match: 9.

In DNA, the CDR3 is TGTGCCAGCAGCTTAGAGGATGATTCACCCCTCCACTTT. This codes for CASSLEDDSPLHF. The V call is TRBV7-8, the J call TRBJ1-6; D gene ambiguous. Trimming removed 1 base at V and 8 bases at J, with 6 bases between. The V gene's germline CDR1 is SGHVS and CDR2 FQNEAQ. CDR3 length: 13 amino acids.

The chain links TRBV11-2 to TRBJ1-1, with D unresolved. This CDR3 is 15 amino acids long. Germline V gene lookup returns CDR1 SGHAT and CDR2 FQNNGV. V gave up 0 bases and J gave up 2 bases, with 10 bases separating them. CDR3 amino acids: CASSLDYSYNTEAFF. The CDR3 DNA follows: TGTGCCAGCAGCTTAGATTACAGTTATAACACTGAAGCTTTCTTT.

The CDR3 loop is CASSSSRAGGNTIYF. In nucleotides, the CDR3 is TGTGCCAGCAGCTCGTCTCGCGCAGGTGGAAACACCATATATTTT. The chain joins TRBV5-4 to TRBJ1-3; no firm D call. Germline V gene sequence: CDR1 SGHNT, CDR2 YYREEE (reference sequence). This CDR3 has 15 residues. V was pared by 3 bases and J by 3 bases, with 13 bases between.

This chain uses TRBV29-1 with TRBJ1-2; D gene ambiguous. There are 15 residues in the CDR3. Per the germline V gene, CDR1 is SQVTM and CDR2 is ANQGSEA. Trimming left V 1 base short and J 1 base short, with 13 bases between. The CDR3 is CSVEGLESSNYGYTF. In DNA, the CDR3 is TGCAGCGTTGAAGGATTGGAGAGCAGTAACTATGGCTACACCTTC.

The V and J genes are TRBV28 and TRBJ2-3; 8 bases fit TRBD1. J was trimmed by 0 bases and V by 6 bases; bases with no gene match: 11. This CDR3 has 17 residues. CDR1 and CDR2 (germline): MDHEN, SYDVKM. The CDR3 loop is CASSNTAGGPSTDTQYF. CDR3 DNA: TGTGCCAGCAGCAATACTGCAGGGGGCCCTAGCACAGATACGCAGTATTTT.

The chain couples TRBV29-1 to TRBJ1-2, with TRBD1 matching 7 bases. Unmatched junction bases numbered 9, after V lost 6 bases and J lost 8 bases. The CDR3 runs to 12 residues. The germline CDR1 and CDR2 sequences are SQVTM and ANQGSEA. As DNA, the CDR3 is TGCAGCGTATCCCGGGACAGAGGGGGCTACACCTTC. Its translation is CSVSRDRGGYTF.

This clone was counted a single time. The J gene is TRBJ2-1, the V gene TRBV19, with unresolved D. CDR3 length: 13 residues. The V end lost 1 base, the J end lost 6 bases, and 7 bases lay between the germline ends. Germline CDR1 is LNHDA and CDR2 is SQIVND (reference sequence). The CDR3 sequence is CASSIVGVNEQFF. The CDR3 nucleotides read TGTGCCAGTAGTATAGTCGGCGTCAATGAGCAGTTCTTC.

The rearrangement uses TRBV19 and TRBJ2-1, with D possibly being TRBD2 (7 bases). Germline-derived CDR1 and CDR2 are LNHDA and SQIVND (reference sequence). V gave up 7 bases and J gave up 8 bases, with 15 bases separating them. CDR3 size: 13 residues. Here the CDR3 reads CASINRAGDEQFF. Here the CDR3 DNA reads TGTGCCAGTATTAACAGGGCGGGGGATGAGCAGTTCTTC.

The rearrangement uses TRBV7-2 and TRBJ1-6, with D possibly TRBD1 on 5 matching bases. The CDR3 covers 16 residues. The germline CDR1 and CDR2 sequences are SGHTA and FQGNSA. V lost 3 bases to trimming and J lost 1 base, with 10 bases between them. CDR3 bases: TGTGCCAGCAGCTTTTTAAGGGGTTCCTATAATTCACCCCTCCACTTT. Translated: CASSFLRGSYNSPLHF.

Only a few counts were recorded for this clone. The J gene is TRBJ2-3, the V gene TRBV30; D might be TRBD1 (5 bases). From germline, CDR1 is GTSNPN and CDR2 SVGIG (reference sequence). Trimming pared 7 bases from V and 7 bases from J, leaving 9 bases between. CDR3 length equals 10 residues. This CDR3 reads CALGDYTQYF. The CDR3 bases are TGTGCCTTAGGGGATTATACGCAGTATTTT.

The chain couples TRBV23-1 to TRBJ1-6; D gene ambiguous. TRBV23-1 is given ORF status, its function remaining uncertain. V dropped 7 bases and J dropped 0 bases, with 22 bases sitting between them. The CDR3 totals 19 residues. CDR3 amino acids: CASTSRPRQPSSYNSPLHF. CDR3 DNA sequence: TGCGCCAGCACATCCCGTCCCCGGCAGCCGAGCTCCTATAATTCACCCCTCCACTTT.

The gene calls are TRBV6-5 and TRBJ2-1, with D unresolved. Germline CDR1 MNHEY, CDR2 SVGAGI. The CDR3 consists of 14 residues. Trimming pared 0 bases from V and 9 bases from J, leaving 12 bases between. CDR3 region: CASSYSRTVPEQFF. The CDR3 coding sequence is TGTGCCAGCAGTTACTCGCGAACAGTCCCTGAGCAGTTCTTC.

This chain's CDR3 is CASKTGTGDQYDGKLFF. The CDR3 DNA reads TGTGCCAGTAAAACCGGGACAGGAGATCAATATGACGGAAAACTGTTTTTT. V is TRBV19 and J is TRBJ1-4, with 8 bases aligning to TRBD1. V dropped 7 bases and J dropped 10; count of bases not matched to a gene: 20. Germline-derived CDR1 and CDR2 are LNHDA and SQIVND (reference sequence). This CDR3 is built from 17 residues.

V usage is TRBV28 and J usage is TRBJ1-1; 10 bases line up with TRBD1. This CDR3 is 16 amino acids long. Germline lookup yields CDR1 MDHEN and CDR2 SYDVKM. After removal of 5 bases from V and 1 base from J, the junction contained 7 bases not matched to a gene. As DNA, the CDR3 is TGTGCCAGCAGTGGACCAAGGGACAGGGGGAACACTGAAGCTTTCTTT. It specifies CASSGPRDRGNTEAFF. The full variable domain, rest sourced from reference TRBV28 and TRBJ1-1, is DVKVTQSSRYLVKRTGEKVFLECVQDMDHENMFWYRQDPGLGLRLIYFSYDVKMKEKGDIPEGYSVSREKKERFSLILESASTNQTSMYLCASSGPRDRGNTEAFFGQGTRLTVV.

As DNA, the CDR3 is TGCGCCAGCAGCATACGACAGGGGGCTACCGGGGAGCTGTTTTTT. It yields the protein CASSIRQGATGELFF. The chain combines TRBV5-1 with TRBJ2-2; 10 positions agree with TRBD1. J lost 5 bases, V lost 4 bases, and 5 bases had no gene match. This CDR3 is built from 15 residues. The germline gives CDR1 SGHRS, CDR2 YFSETQ.

The DNA for the CDR3 is TGTGCCAGCAGCTCTGGGCGGGGGGGCGCAGATACGCAGTATTTT. This sequence encodes CASSSGRGGADTQYF. This rearrangement joins TRBV11-3 to TRBJ2-3, with 9 bases matching TRBD2. V gave up 4 bases and J gave up 4 bases; unmatched junction bases: 6. The CDR3 runs to 15 residues. Germline-derived CDR1 and CDR2 are SGHNT and YENEEA.

This clone was seen only a few times. This chain uses TRBV5-6 with TRBJ1-4; 8 bases are a match to TRBD1. Germline V CDR1 and CDR2: SGHDT, YYEEEE. V dropped 4 bases and J dropped 2; count of bases not matched to a gene: 10. The CDR3 spans 17 residues. CDR3 in amino acids: CASSPEQGAATNEKLFF. The CDR3 nucleotides are TGTGCCAGCAGCCCAGAGCAGGGGGCCGCTACTAATGAAAAACTGTTTTTT. The full variable domain, rest sourced from reference TRBV5-6 and TRBJ1-4, is DAGVTQSPTHLIKTRGQQVTLRCSPKSGHDTVSWYQQALGQGPQFIFQYYEEEERQRGNFPDRFSGHQFPNYSSELNVNALLLGDSALYLCASSPEQGAATNEKLFFGSGTQLSVL.

V gene TRBV5-1 combines with J gene TRBJ1-1; D not resolved. The germline V gene has CDR1 SGHRS and CDR2 YFSETQ. The CDR3 spans 13 residues. V dropped 0 bases and J dropped 5 bases, with 8 bases sitting between them. The CDR3 reads CASSLERRTEAFF. DNA of the CDR3: TGCGCCAGCAGCTTGGAACGGAGAACTGAAGCTTTCTTT.

The rearrangement uses TRBV7-3 and TRBJ2-2; D remains unclear. This CDR3 spans 12 amino acids. CDR1 is SGHTA, CDR2 FQGTGA, per germline. Deletions cut 1 base from V and 3 bases from J, with 0 bases between. Here the CDR3 DNA reads TGTGCCAGCAGCTTAAACACCGGGGAGCTGTTTTTT. Protein: CASSLNTGELFF.

This clone was recorded only once. The chain recombines TRBV7-8 with TRBJ1-1, with D unresolved. This CDR3 has 14 amino acids. V was cut by 5 bases and J by 1 base, with 11 bases left in between. Germline V gene data show CDR1 as SGHVS and CDR2 as FQNEAQ. The CDR3 DNA is TGTGCCAGCAGCCCTCGGGAAGCGAACACTGAAGCTTTCTTT. Its protein product is CASSPREANTEAFF. Full variable domain (remainder filled in from reference TRBV7-8 and TRBJ1-1): GAGVSQSPRYKVAKRGQDVALRCDPISGHVSLFWYQQALGQGPEFLTYFQNEAQLDKSGLPSDRFFAERPEGSVSTLKIQRTQQEDSAVYLCASSPREANTEAFFGQGTRLTVV.

This sequence joins TRBV24-1 and TRBJ1-4; D may be TRBD1 (6 bases). Trimming left V 2 bases short and J 4 bases short, with 13 bases between. Germline V lookup: CDR1 KGHDR, CDR2 SFDVKD. CDR3 length equals 16 residues. CDR3 loop: CATSDSGGQHNEKLFF. The CDR3 nucleotides are TGTGCCACCAGTGATTCGGGAGGACAGCATAATGAAAAACTGTTTTTT.

CDR3 loop: CASSLGQYNEQFF. CDR3 DNA sequence: TGTGCCAGCAGCTTAGGCCAGTACAATGAGCAGTTCTTC. The chain joins TRBV11-3 to TRBJ2-1; D remains unclear. The V gene lost 1 base and the J gene lost 4 bases, with 5 bases spanning the gap. CDR1 and CDR2 from the germline V gene are SGHNT and YENEEA. The CDR3 has 13 amino acids.

The genes are TRBV18 and TRBJ2-1; D gene ambiguous. Germline-derived CDR1 and CDR2 are KGHSH and LQKENI. CDR3 length: 16 residues. Deletions cut 2 bases from V and 2 bases from J, with 13 bases between. CDR3 sequence (DNA): TGTGCCAGCTCACCAAGGACCCATTTTCCCTACAATGAGCAGTTCTTC. This gives the protein CASSPRTHFPYNEQFF.

The chain has TRBV5-1 and TRBJ2-5; the D is unclear. The length of the CDR3 is 11 residues. V dropped 4 bases and J dropped 5 bases, with 6 bases sitting between them. Germline loops: CDR1 SGHRS, CDR2 YFSETQ. CDR3 DNA: TGCGCCAGCAGCGCCCGGGAGACCCAGTACTTC. This encodes CASSARETQYF.

The chain links TRBV28 to TRBJ1-2; D not certain. Germline V gene sequence: CDR1 MDHEN, CDR2 SYDVKM. V lost 2 bases and J lost 2, with 12 bases in between. The CDR3 has 15 residues. The CDR3 sequence is CASSLVPYSNYGYTF. Here the CDR3 DNA reads TGTGCCAGCAGTTTAGTTCCGTACTCCAACTATGGCTACACCTTC.

This chain links TRBV12-3 or TRBV12-4 with TRBJ1-1; TRBD1 matches at 7 bases. The CDR3 loop spans 11 amino acids. V dropped 6 bases and J dropped 8; count of bases not matched to a gene: 3. CDR3 in amino acids: CASSPTGEAFF. The CDR3 DNA follows: TGTGCCAGCAGCCCGACAGGGGAAGCTTTCTTT.